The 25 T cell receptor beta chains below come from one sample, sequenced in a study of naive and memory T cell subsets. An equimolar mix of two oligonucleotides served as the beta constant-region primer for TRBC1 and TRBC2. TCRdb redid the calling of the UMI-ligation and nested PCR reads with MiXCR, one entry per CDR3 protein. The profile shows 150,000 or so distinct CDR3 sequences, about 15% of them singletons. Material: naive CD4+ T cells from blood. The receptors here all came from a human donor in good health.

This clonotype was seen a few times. This CDR3 reads CSASRLSYEQYF. The CDR3 DNA reads TGCAGTGCTAGCCGGCTATCCTACGAGCAGTACTTC. This sequence joins TRBV20-1 and TRBJ2-7; D gene uncertain. The germline V and J ends were trimmed by 3 bases and 1 base, with 7 bases remaining between them. The CDR3 is 12 residues long. Germline CDR1 and CDR2: DFQATT and SNEGSKA (reference sequence).

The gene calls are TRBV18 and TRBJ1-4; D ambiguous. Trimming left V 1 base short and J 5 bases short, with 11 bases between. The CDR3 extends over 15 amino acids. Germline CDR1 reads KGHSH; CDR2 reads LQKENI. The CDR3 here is CASSPRADKNEKLFF. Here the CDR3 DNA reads TGTGCCAGCTCACCACGGGCAGACAAGAATGAAAAACTGTTTTTT.

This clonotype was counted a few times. CDR3 in amino acids: CASSLVVADTQYF. In DNA form, the CDR3 reads TGTGCCAGCAGCTTAGTAGTCGCAGATACGCAGTATTTT. This chain joins TRBV7-9 and TRBJ2-3; D gene uncertain. Looked up from germline, CDR1 is SEHNR and CDR2 is FQNEAQ (reference sequence). Trimming took 1 base from V and 4 from J, leaving 6 bases between them. The CDR3 length is 13 residues.

CDR3 region: CASSRRSGANYGYTF. The CDR3 bases are TGTGCCAGTAGCCGTAGATCCGGGGCTAACTATGGCTACACCTTC. J is TRBJ1-2 and V is TRBV12-3 or TRBV12-4; D not resolved. V lost 9 bases, J lost 0 bases, and 17 bases lay in between. This CDR3 has 15 residues.

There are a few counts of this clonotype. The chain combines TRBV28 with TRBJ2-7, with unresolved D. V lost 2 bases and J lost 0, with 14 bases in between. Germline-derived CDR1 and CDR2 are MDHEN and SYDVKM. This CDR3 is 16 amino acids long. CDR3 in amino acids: CASSLRAALSSYEQYF. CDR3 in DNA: TGTGCCAGCAGTTTAAGGGCAGCCCTTAGCTCCTACGAGCAGTACTTC.

Written as DNA, the CDR3 is TGTGCCAGCAGGCTAGCGGGAGGGCCGCGGGGGGCAGGGTTCTTC. As protein: CASRLAGGPRGAGFF. The chain combines TRBV2 with TRBJ2-1; TRBD2 matches 12 bases. CDR1 is SNHLY and CDR2 is FYNNEI in the germline V gene. The CDR3 length is 15 residues. After removal of 6 bases from V and 15 bases from J, the junction contained 15 bases not matched to a gene.

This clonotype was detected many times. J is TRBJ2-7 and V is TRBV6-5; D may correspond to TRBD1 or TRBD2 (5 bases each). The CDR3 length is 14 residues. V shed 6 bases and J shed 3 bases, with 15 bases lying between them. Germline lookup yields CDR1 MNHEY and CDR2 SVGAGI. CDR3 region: CASSPQGAIYEQYF. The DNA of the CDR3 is TGTGCCAGCAGCCCCCAGGGAGCCATCTACGAGCAGTACTTC.

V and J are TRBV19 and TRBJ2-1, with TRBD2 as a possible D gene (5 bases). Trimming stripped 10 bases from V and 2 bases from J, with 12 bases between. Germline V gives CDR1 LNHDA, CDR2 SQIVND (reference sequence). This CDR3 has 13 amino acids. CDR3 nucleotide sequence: TGTGCCACCACGGACTTAACCTACAATGAGCAGTTCTTC. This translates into CATTDLTYNEQFF.

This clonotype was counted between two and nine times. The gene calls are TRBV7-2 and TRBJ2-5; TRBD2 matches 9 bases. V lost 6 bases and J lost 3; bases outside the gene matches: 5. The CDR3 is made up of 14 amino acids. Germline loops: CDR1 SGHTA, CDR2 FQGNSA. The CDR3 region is CASRYSGGKETQYF. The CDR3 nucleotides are TGTGCCAGCAGATATAGCGGGGGTAAAGAGACCCAGTACTTC.

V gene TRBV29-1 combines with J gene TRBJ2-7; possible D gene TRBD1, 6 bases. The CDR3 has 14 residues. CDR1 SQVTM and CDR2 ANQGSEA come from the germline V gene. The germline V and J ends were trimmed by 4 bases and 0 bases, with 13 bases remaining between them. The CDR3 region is CSVGDQDSSYEQYF. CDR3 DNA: TGCAGCGTTGGGGACCAGGACAGCTCCTACGAGCAGTACTTC.

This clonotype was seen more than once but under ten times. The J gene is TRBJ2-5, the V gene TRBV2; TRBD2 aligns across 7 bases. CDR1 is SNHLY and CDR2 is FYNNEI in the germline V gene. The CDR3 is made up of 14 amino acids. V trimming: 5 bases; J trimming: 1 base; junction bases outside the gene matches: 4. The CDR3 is CASSFQRGQETQYF. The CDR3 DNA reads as TGTGCCAGCAGTTTCCAGCGGGGCCAAGAGACCCAGTACTTC. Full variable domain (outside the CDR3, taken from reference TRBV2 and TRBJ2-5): EPEVTQTPSHQVTQMGQEVILRCVPISNHLYFYWYRQILGQKVEFLVSFYNNEISEKSEIFDDQFSVERPDGSNFTLKIRSTKLEDSAMYFCASSFQRGQETQYFGPGTRLLVL.

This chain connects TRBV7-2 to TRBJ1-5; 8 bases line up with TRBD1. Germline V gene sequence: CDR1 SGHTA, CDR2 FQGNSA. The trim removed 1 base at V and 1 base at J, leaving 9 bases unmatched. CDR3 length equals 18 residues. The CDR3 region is CASSLGSEQGGSNQPQHF. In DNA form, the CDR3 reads TGTGCCAGCAGCTTAGGATCCGAACAGGGGGGAAGCAATCAGCCCCAGCATTTT.

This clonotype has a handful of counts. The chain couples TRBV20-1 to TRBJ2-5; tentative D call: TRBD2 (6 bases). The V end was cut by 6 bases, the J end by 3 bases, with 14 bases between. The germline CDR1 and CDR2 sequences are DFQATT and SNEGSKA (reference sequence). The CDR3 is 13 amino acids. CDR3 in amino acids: CSAPPGGKETQYF. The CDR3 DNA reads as TGCAGTGCCCCGCCTGGGGGGAAAGAGACCCAGTACTTC.

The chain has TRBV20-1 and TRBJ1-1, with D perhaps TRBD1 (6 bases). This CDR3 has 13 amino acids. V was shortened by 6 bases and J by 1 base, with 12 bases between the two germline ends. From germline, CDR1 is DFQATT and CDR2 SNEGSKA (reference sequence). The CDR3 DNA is TGCAGTGCAGCGACAGGATCGAACACTGAAGCTTTCTTT. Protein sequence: CSAATGSNTEAFF.

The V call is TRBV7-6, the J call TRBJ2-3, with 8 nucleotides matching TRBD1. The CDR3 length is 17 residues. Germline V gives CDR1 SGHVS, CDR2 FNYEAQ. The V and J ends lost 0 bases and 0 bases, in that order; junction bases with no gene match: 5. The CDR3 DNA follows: TGTGCCAGCAGCTTAGCGACGGGACAGGAAAGCACAGATACGCAGTATTTT. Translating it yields CASSLATGQESTDTQYF. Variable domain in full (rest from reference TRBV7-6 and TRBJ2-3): GAGVSQSPRYKVTKRGQDVALRCDPISGHVSLYWYRQALGQGPEFLTYFNYEAQQDKSGLPNDRFSAERPEGSISTLTIQRTEQRDSAMYRCASSLATGQESTDTQYFGPGTRLTVL.

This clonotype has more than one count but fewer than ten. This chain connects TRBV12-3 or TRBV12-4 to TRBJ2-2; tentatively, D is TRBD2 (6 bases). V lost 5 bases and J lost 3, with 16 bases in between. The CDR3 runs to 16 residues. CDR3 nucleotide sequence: TGTGCCAGCAGTCCTAGCGCCCTCGGGGACACCGGGGAGCTGTTTTTT. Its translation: CASSPSALGDTGELFF.

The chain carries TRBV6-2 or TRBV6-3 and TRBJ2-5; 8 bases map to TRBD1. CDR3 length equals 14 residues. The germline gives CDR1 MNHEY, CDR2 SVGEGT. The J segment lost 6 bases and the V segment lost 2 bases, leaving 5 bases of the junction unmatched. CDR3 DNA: TGTGCCAGCAGTTACGGACAGGGAATTAAGACCCAGTACTTC. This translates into CASSYGQGIKTQYF.

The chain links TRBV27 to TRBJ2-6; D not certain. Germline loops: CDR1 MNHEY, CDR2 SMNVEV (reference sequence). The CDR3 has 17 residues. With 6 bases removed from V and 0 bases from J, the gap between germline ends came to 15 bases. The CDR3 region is CASSPRAVASGANVLTF. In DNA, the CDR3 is TGTGCCAGCAGCCCACGGGCGGTTGCCTCTGGGGCCAACGTCCTGACTTTC.

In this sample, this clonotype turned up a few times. The CDR3 loop reads CAIGLTGSGRETQYF. CDR3 nucleotide sequence: TGTGCCATCGGGCTCACGGGTAGCGGAAGGGAGACCCAGTACTTC. The chain uses TRBV10-3 and TRBJ2-5, with a tentative D call TRBD2 (6 bases). The V gene's germline CDR1 is ENHRY and CDR2 SYGVKD. The V end was cut by 8 bases, the J end by 5 bases, with 21 bases between. This CDR3 has 15 residues.

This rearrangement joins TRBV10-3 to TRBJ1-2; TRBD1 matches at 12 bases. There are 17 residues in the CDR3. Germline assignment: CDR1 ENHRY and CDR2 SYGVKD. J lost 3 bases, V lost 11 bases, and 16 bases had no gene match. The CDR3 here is CAASTTGTGGEDYGYTF. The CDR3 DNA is TGTGCCGCCAGTACTACCGGGACAGGGGGCGAAGACTATGGCTACACCTTC.

The CDR3 loop reads CSARDLGQGSYNEQFF. The DNA for the CDR3 is TGCAGTGCTAGAGATTTAGGCCAGGGATCCTACAATGAGCAGTTCTTC. This rearrangement joins TRBV20-1 to TRBJ2-1, with a tentative D call TRBD1 (5 bases). This CDR3 is 16 amino acids long. V was pared by 0 bases and J by 1 base, with 13 bases between. Per the germline V gene, CDR1 is DFQATT and CDR2 is SNEGSKA (reference sequence).

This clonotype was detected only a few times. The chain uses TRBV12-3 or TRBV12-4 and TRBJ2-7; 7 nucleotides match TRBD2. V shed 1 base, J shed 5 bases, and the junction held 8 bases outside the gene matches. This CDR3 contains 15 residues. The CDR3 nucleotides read TGTGCCAGCAGTTTAGTCGCCGGGGGAGGGGACGAGCAGTACTTC. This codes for CASSLVAGGGDEQYF.

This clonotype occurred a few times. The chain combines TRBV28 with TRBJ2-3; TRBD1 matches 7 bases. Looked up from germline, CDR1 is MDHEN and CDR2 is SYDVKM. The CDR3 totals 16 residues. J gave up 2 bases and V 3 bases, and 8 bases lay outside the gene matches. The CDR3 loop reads CASSFGTAKATDTQYF. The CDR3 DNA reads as TGTGCCAGCAGTTTCGGGACAGCTAAGGCCACAGATACGCAGTATTTT.

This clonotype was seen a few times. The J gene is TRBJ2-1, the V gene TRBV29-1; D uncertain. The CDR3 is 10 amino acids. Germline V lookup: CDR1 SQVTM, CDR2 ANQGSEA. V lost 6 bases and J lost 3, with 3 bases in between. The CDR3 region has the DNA TGCAGCGTCGACTACAATGAGCAGTTCTTC. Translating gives CSVDYNEQFF.

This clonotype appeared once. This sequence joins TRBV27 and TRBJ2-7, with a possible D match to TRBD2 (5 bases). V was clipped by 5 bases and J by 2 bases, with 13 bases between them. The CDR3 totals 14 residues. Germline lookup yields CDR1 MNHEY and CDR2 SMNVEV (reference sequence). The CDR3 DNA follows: TGTGCCAGCAGTACCACAAGCGGCACCTACGAGCAGTACTTC. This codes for CASSTTSGTYEQYF.